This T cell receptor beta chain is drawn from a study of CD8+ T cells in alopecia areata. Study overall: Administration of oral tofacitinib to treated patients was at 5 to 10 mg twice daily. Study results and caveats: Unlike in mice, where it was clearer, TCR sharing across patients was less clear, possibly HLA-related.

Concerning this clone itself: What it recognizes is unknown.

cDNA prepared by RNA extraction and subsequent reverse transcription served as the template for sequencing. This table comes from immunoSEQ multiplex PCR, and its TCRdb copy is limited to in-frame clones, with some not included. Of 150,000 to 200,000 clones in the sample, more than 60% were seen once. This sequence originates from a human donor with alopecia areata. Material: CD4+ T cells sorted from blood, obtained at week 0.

Written as DNA, the CDR3 is TGTGCCAGCAGCCCCGGGTCGACGGCCTCTGAAGCTTTCTTT. It is translated as CASSPGSTASEAFF. This rearrangement joins TRBV7-9 to TRBJ1-1; no clear D. CDR1 is SEHNR, CDR2 FQNEAQ, per germline (reference sequence). Trimming pared 5 bases from V and 6 bases from J, leaving 16 bases between. This CDR3 contains 14 residues.